This TCR beta chain was recovered during a study of T cell responses to AZD1222 COVID-19 vaccine. Germline V gene sequence: CDR1 SGDLS, CDR2 YYNGEE. CDR3 length: 14 amino acids. Trimming left V 3 bases short and J 0 bases short, with 7 bases between. Repertoires were generated with immunoSEQ multiplex PCR, while TCRdb's copy carries only in-frame clones and drops some. The data contain tens of thousands of clones, approximately 91% of them seen just once; the ten biggest clones take up 20% to 25%. The sequences come from peripheral blood, collected on day 0 of AZD1222 vaccination. This chain joins TRBV9 and TRBJ1-3; D not certain. The receptor comes from an adult in good health. The CDR3 DNA follows: TGTGCCAGCAGCGATCAGAGCTCTGGAAACACCATATATTTT. Protein sequence: CASSDQSSGNTIYF.